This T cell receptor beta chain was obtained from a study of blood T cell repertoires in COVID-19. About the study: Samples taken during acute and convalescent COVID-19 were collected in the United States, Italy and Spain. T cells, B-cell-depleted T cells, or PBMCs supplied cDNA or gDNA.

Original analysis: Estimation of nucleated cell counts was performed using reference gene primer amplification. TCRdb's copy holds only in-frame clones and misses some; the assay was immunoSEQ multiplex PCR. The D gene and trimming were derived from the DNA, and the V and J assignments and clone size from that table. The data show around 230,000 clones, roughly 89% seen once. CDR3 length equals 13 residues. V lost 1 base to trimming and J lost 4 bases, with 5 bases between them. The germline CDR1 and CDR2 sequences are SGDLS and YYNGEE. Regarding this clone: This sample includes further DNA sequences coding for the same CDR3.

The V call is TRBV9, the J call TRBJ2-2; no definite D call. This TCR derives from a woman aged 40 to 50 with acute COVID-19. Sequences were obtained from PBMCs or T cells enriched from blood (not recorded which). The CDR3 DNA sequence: TGTGCCAGCAGCGTATCTTCCACCGGGGAGCTGTTTTTT. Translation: CASSVSSTGELFF.